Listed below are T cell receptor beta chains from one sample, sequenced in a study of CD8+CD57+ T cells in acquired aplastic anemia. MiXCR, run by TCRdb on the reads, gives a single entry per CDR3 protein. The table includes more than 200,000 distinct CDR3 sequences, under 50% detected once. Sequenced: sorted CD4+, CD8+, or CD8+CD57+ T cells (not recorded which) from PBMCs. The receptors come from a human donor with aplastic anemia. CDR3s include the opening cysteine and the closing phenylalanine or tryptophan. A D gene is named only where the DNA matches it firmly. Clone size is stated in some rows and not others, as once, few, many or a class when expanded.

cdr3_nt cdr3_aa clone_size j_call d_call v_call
TGTGCCAGCAGCCAAGGACTAGCGGGAGCCGGGGAGCTGTTTTTT CASSQGLAGAGELFF NA TRBJ2-2 TRBD2 TRBV7-3
TGTGCCATCCGGGACAGGGGAACAGATACGCAGTATTTT CAIRDRGTDTQYF many TRBJ2-3 TRBD1 TRBV19
TGCAGTGCCGAGACAGGCGCGAGCTCCTACGAGCAGTACTTC CSAETGASSYEQYF many TRBJ2-7 NA TRBV20-1
TGTGCCACCAACAGGGCCCCCGGGGAGCTGTTTTTT CATNRAPGELFF many TRBJ2-2 NA TRBV2
TGTGCCACCAGTGATGAGACTAGCGGTCCCTACAATGAGCAGTTCTTC CATSDETSGPYNEQFF once TRBJ2-1 TRBD2 TRBV24-1
TGTGCCAGCAGCTTAGCAGCTAGATATGGTTCACCCCTCCACTTT CASSLAARYGSPLHF NA TRBJ1-6 NA TRBV7-9
TGTGCCAGCAGCCAAGGACAGGGGGCCTACAATGAGCAGTTCTTC CASSQGQGAYNEQFF many TRBJ2-1 TRBD1 TRBV3-1
TGTGCCAGCAGCCCCCGACAGTCTAGGGGTGATACGCAGTATTTT CASSPRQSRGDTQYF NA TRBJ2-3 NA TRBV7-3
TGCAGCGCCACCCGGGGGACAGGCACAGATACGCAGTATTTT CSATRGTGTDTQYF NA TRBJ2-3 NA TRBV29-1
TGTGCCACCAGTGACCGCAGGGGGACCTACGAGCAGTACTTC CATSDRRGTYEQYF NA TRBJ2-7 TRBD1 TRBV24-1
TGTGCCAGCAGGACGACAGGGACCTCAGGCGAGCAGTACTTC CASRTTGTSGEQYF many TRBJ2-7 TRBD1 TRBV6-5
TGCAGCGCCGGACGTTCGGGTAGCACCGGGGAGCTGTTTTTT CSAGRSGSTGELFF NA TRBJ2-2 NA TRBV29-1
TGTGCCAGCACCATCCAGGGGGGGAATACTGAAGCTTTCTTT CASTIQGGNTEAFF NA TRBJ1-1 TRBD1 TRBV7-9
TGTGCCATCAGGGGGGTTCTCGACAGGGCAGGCAACTATGGCTACACCTTC CAIRGVLDRAGNYGYTF NA TRBJ1-2 TRBD1 TRBV10-3
TGTGCCAGCAGCGTAGGGGGGCAGGTCCGAAATGAGCAGTTCTTC CASSVGGQVRNEQFF NA TRBJ2-1 NA TRBV7-2
TGCAGCGCTCTGCGGTTCGCGGGGGGCCTTCGTGATACGCAGTATTTT CSALRFAGGLRDTQYF NA TRBJ2-3 TRBD2 TRBV29-1
TGTGCCAGCAGCCCCCCGACAGGGTGGAATGAAAAACTGTTTTTT CASSPPTGWNEKLFF many TRBJ1-4 TRBD1 TRBV7-2
TGCAGTGCTAGACGGACAGACGTCGATTACAATGAGCAGTTCTTC CSARRTDVDYNEQFF NA TRBJ2-1 NA TRBV20-1
TGTGCCAGCAACACCGGGACAGGGGGGTTCTCTGGAAACACCATATATTTT CASNTGTGGFSGNTIYF NA TRBJ1-3 TRBD1 TRBV2
TGCGCCAGCAAGCCGTTGGGGCAAGACAAGAACACTGAAGCTTTCTTT CASKPLGQDKNTEAFF many TRBJ1-1 NA TRBV5-1
TGCGCCAGCAGCTTGTCAGGACCTGGATCGCCCCAGCATTTT CASSLSGPGSPQHF NA TRBJ1-5 NA TRBV5-1
TGCGCCAGCAGCTTGGAACAGGGCAGTTACGAGCAGTTCTTC CASSLEQGSYEQFF NA TRBJ2-1 NA TRBV5-1
TGTGCCAGCAGTTCCGGGTCGCTGTTTTTT CASSSGSLFF NA TRBJ2-2 NA TRBV11-3
TGTGCCACCGGCAGAGTGCGACAGTCTAGTTATGGCTATACCTTC CATGRVRQSSYGYTF many TRBJ1-2 NA TRBV15
TGTGCCAGCAGCGTCGACAGGGGGTCCTACAATGAGCAGTTCTTC CASSVDRGSYNEQFF many TRBJ2-1 TRBD1 TRBV7-3
TGTGCCACCAGCGGCGGAGGGGCGGGGGAAAGGGATACGCCGTATTTT CATSGGGAGERDTPYF NA TRBJ2-3 TRBD2 TRBV15
TGCGCCAGTAGTATCGGAGGTCAGGGATATGAGCAGTTCTTC CASSIGGQGYEQFF NA TRBJ2-1 NA TRBV20-1
TGTGCCAGCAGCCACAGGGGATATGGCTACACCTTC CASSHRGYGYTF NA TRBJ1-2 TRBD1 TRBV7-9
TGTGCCAGCAAGGACAGGGGGCTATATGGCTACACCTTC CASKDRGLYGYTF NA TRBJ1-2 TRBD1 TRBV2
TGTGCCAGCAGTTTTGGGACAGGGGGTAATTCACCCCTCCACTTT CASSFGTGGNSPLHF many TRBJ1-6 TRBD1 TRBV12-3/TRBV12-4
TGTGCCAGCAGCCAAGAATATAGCGGGGGGGACAATGAGCAGTTCTTC CASSQEYSGGDNEQFF NA TRBJ2-1 TRBD2 TRBV3-1
TGCAGTGCGTCATCAAGGGTGAACACTGAAGCTTTCTTT CSASSRVNTEAFF many TRBJ1-1 NA TRBV20-1
TGTGCCAGCAGTTTACCCCAGGAATACCAGCTCCAGCATTTT CASSLPQEYQLQHF once TRBJ1-5 NA TRBV2
TGTGCCAGCAAGGGACTATTAGAGACCCAGTACTTC CASKGLLETQYF many TRBJ2-5 TRBD2 TRBV12-3/TRBV12-4
TGTGCCAGCAGTTACCTGGGGACTAGCGAGCGCTACGAGCAGTACTTC CASSYLGTSERYEQYF many TRBJ2-7 TRBD2 TRBV6-5
TGTGCCAGCAGTGAATGGGGGGGGGCAGGAAATTCACCCCTCCACTTT CASSEWGGAGNSPLHF NA TRBJ1-6 NA TRBV25-1
TGCGCCAGCAGCTTTGGGGAGGGCGGAGGCAATCAGCCCCAGCATTTT CASSFGEGGGNQPQHF many TRBJ1-5 NA TRBV5-1
TGTGCCAGCAGCTTACAACAGGGTAATTCACCCCTCCACTTT CASSLQQGNSPLHF many TRBJ1-6 NA TRBV7-9
TGTGCCAGCAGCTTAATGGGCTTTGAAGGCTACACCTTC CASSLMGFEGYTF NA TRBJ1-2 NA TRBV7-9
TGTGCCAGTAGTAAAGGGAGCTCCTACGAGCAGTACTTC CASSKGSSYEQYF many TRBJ2-7 NA TRBV19
TGTGCCAGCGGCTCAGATACGCAGTATTTT CASGSDTQYF few TRBJ2-3 NA TRBV7-2
TGTGCCAGCAGCCAAGACGACAGTGAAAAACTGTTTTTT CASSQDDSEKLFF NA TRBJ1-4 NA TRBV14
TGCGCCAGCAGCTTACAGGGAGGGAATCAGCCCCAGCATTTT CASSLQGGNQPQHF many TRBJ1-5 NA TRBV5-1
TGCAGTGCAATTGACGGGAACACTGAAGCTTTCTTT CSAIDGNTEAFF many TRBJ1-1 NA TRBV20-1
TGTGCCAGCAGCTTGACAGGGGGCGTAGGGCCCCAGCATTTT CASSLTGGVGPQHF NA TRBJ1-5 TRBD1 TRBV5-5
TGTGCCATCAAGGTCGCTAATGAGCAGTTCTTC CAIKVANEQFF NA TRBJ2-1 NA TRBV10-3
TGTGCCAGCAGCCCCGCCGGACGCAATGAGCAGTTCTTC CASSPAGRNEQFF NA TRBJ2-1 NA TRBV7-2
TGTGCCAGCAGTACTCGACAGGGAGATCAGCCCCAGCATTTT CASSTRQGDQPQHF NA TRBJ1-5 TRBD1 TRBV2
TGTGCCAGCAGTCGGACCGACAGGGGAGGCGACACCGGGGAGCTGTTTTTT CASSRTDRGGDTGELFF NA TRBJ2-2 TRBD1 TRBV6-5